Listed here are 24 T cell receptor beta chains from one sample, sequenced in a study of cytomegalovirus exposure and HLA in healthy donors. The primer mix had 60 Vbeta and 13 Jbeta primers. TCRdb keeps only in-frame clones here, not all; method: immunoSEQ multiplex PCR. In total, the table holds about 170,000 clones. Sequenced sample: PBMCs. All receptors come from a woman younger than 35 in good health and CMV-seropositive.

The V and J genes are TRBV10-1 and TRBJ1-1; TRBD1 matches 8 bases. J gave up 1 base and V 5 bases, and 6 bases lay outside the gene matches. The CDR3 runs to 15 residues. Germline V CDR1 and CDR2: WNHNN, SYGVQD (reference sequence). DNA for the CDR3: TGCGCCAGCAGTAATACAGGGGGTTCGAACACTGAAGCTTTCTTT. This codes for CASSNTGGSNTEAFF.

The chain recombines TRBV7-2 with TRBJ2-5; no reliable D call. In germline, CDR1 is SGHTA, CDR2 FQGNSA. There are 12 residues in the CDR3. V was shortened by 2 bases and J by 5 bases, with 6 bases between the two germline ends. CDR3 loop: CASSLQWETQYF. The CDR3 region has the DNA TGTGCCAGCAGCTTACAGTGGGAGACCCAGTACTTC.

As for this clone: The junction and the germline gene differ at one end; a read error may be behind it. The rearrangement links TRBV7-6 to TRBJ2-7; D is perhaps TRBD2 (5 bases). Germline V CDR1 and CDR2: SGHVS, FNYEAQ. The CDR3 sequence is 15 residues long. The CDR3 region has the DNA TGTGCCAGCAGCCTAGCTAGTACCCCTGCCTACGAGCAGTACTTC. Amino acid sequence: CASSLASTPAYEQYF.

The chain combines TRBV5-8 with TRBJ2-1; 8 bases fit TRBD2. Unmatched junction bases numbered 18, after V lost 1 base and J lost 3 bases. The CDR3 contains 20 residues. Germline V gene data show CDR1 as SGHTS and CDR2 as YDEGEE. CDR3 protein: CASSLQDFPSGYLSYNEQFF. Here the CDR3 DNA reads TGTGCCAGCAGCTTGCAGGATTTTCCTAGCGGGTACCTGAGCTACAATGAGCAGTTCTTC.

The chain is built from TRBV10-3 and TRBJ1-4; TRBD1 agrees at 9 bases. Trimming took 4 bases from V and 3 from J; bases not matched to a gene: 9. Germline CDR1 ENHRY, CDR2 SYGVKD. The CDR3 length is 17 residues. CDR3 sequence: CAISGSGTGHPNEKLFF. The CDR3 DNA follows: TGTGCCATCAGTGGTTCCGGGACAGGGCATCCTAATGAAAAACTGTTTTTT.

This chain uses TRBV6-1 with TRBJ1-4; TRBD1 aligns across 7 bases. The germline gives CDR1 MNHNS, CDR2 SASEGT. V lost 9 bases and J lost 0; bases outside the gene matches: 4. This CDR3 region has 14 residues. The CDR3 loop reads CASRDRTTNEKLFF. The DNA of the CDR3 is TGTGCCAGTAGGGACAGAACAACTAATGAAAAACTGTTTTTT.

The rearrangement joins TRBV6-5 to TRBJ1-2, with 7 positions matching TRBD1. Germline V gene sequence: CDR1 MNHEY, CDR2 SVGAGI. The CDR3 runs 14 residues. Trimming cost V 5 bases and J 4 bases; bases outside gene matches: 7. CDR3 amino acids: CASSNGQAGYGYTF. CDR3 bases: TGTGCCAGCAGTAACGGACAGGCGGGCTATGGCTACACCTTC.

The chain links TRBV19 to TRBJ2-5; D possibly corresponds to TRBD1 (5 bases). The V and J ends lost 5 bases and 1 base respectively, with 11 bases between them. Per the germline V gene, CDR1 is LNHDA and CDR2 is SQIVND (reference sequence). The CDR3 has 14 amino acids. The CDR3 DNA reads as TGTGCCAGTAGTCCTAGACAGTTCCAAGAGACCCAGTACTTC. As protein: CASSPRQFQETQYF.

The gene calls are TRBV15 and TRBJ2-5; the match to TRBD1 covers 9 bases. The trim removed 0 bases at V and 3 bases at J, leaving 8 bases unmatched. CDR3 length equals 17 residues. Germline-derived CDR1 and CDR2 are LNHNV and YYDKDF (reference sequence). CDR3 residues: CATSRDLTGTGKETQYF. The CDR3 DNA reads TGTGCCACCAGCAGAGACCTAACCGGGACAGGGAAAGAGACCCAGTACTTC.

V and J are TRBV19 and TRBJ1-6, with D possibly being TRBD1 (6 bases). The CDR3 is 16 amino acids. From germline, CDR1 is LNHDA and CDR2 SQIVND (reference sequence). V shed 3 bases and J shed 5 bases, with 14 bases lying between them. The chain's CDR3 is CASSIQQGGNNSPLHF. The CDR3 DNA sequence: TGTGCCAGTAGTATTCAACAGGGAGGGAATAATTCACCCCTCCACTTT.

This chain joins TRBV11-1 and TRBJ2-7; TRBD1 agrees at 11 bases. V dropped 6 bases and J dropped 1; count of bases not matched to a gene: 5. Germline values: CDR1 SGHAT, CDR2 FQDESV (reference sequence). The CDR3 totals 15 residues. The CDR3 region is CASRLDRGQSYEQYF. The CDR3 coding sequence is TGTGCCAGCAGACTGGACAGGGGGCAGTCCTACGAGCAGTACTTC.

The CDR3 is CATSRDQGYSDEQYF. CDR3 nucleotides: TGTGCCACCAGCAGAGATCAGGGGTACTCGGACGAGCAGTACTTC. The genes are TRBV15 and TRBJ2-7; D possibly corresponds to TRBD1 (6 bases). The ends were cut back, 0 bases at V and 5 bases at J, with 14 bases in the middle. Germline assignment: CDR1 LNHNV and CDR2 YYDKDF (reference sequence). The CDR3 length is 15 residues.

The gene calls are TRBV5-1 and TRBJ2-1; 7 bases are shared with TRBD1. The V and J ends lost 0 bases and 3 bases, in that order; junction bases with no gene match: 12. The CDR3 loop spans 18 amino acids. Germline V gene lookup returns CDR1 SGHRS and CDR2 YFSETQ. Written as DNA, the CDR3 is TGCGCCAGCAGCTTGGGGGCTAAACAGGGGAGAATCTACAATGAGCAGTTCTTC. Its protein product is CASSLGAKQGRIYNEQFF.

The rearrangement joins TRBV5-6 to TRBJ1-6; 10 bases line up with TRBD1. The V gene end was trimmed by 2 bases and the J gene end by 12 bases; junction bases not matched to a gene: 8. The CDR3 consists of 15 residues. The V gene's germline CDR1 is SGHDT and CDR2 YYEEEE. The CDR3 DNA is TGTGCCAGCAGCTTCTATGACAGGGGGCTGGTACCCCTCCACTTT. Its translation is CASSFYDRGLVPLHF.

This chain's CDR3 is CASSQDRGSYEQYF. Here the CDR3 DNA reads TGTGCCAGCTCCCAGGACAGGGGATCCTACGAGCAGTACTTC. The chain uses TRBV6-1 and TRBJ2-7; 9 bases agree with TRBD1. The CDR3 consists of 14 residues. CDR1 MNHNS and CDR2 SASEGT come from the germline V gene. V lost 8 bases, J lost 1 base, and 6 bases stayed unmatched.

The chain recombines TRBV7-2 with TRBJ1-1, with no clear D. The V gene lost 2 bases and the J gene lost 12 bases, with 16 bases spanning the gap. The germline V gene encodes CDR1 SGHTA and CDR2 FQGNSA. The CDR3 extends over 13 amino acids. CDR3 in DNA: TGTGCCAGCAGCTTATCGTTTTCCCTCGGGACTTTCTTT. Translating it yields CASSLSFSLGTFF.

The chain recombines TRBV4-3 with TRBJ2-3; the D gene is possibly TRBD2 (6 bases). CDR3 length equals 16 residues. Germline-derived CDR1 and CDR2 are LGHNA and YSLEER. The V and J ends lost 1 base and 1 base respectively, with 12 bases between them. The DNA of the CDR3 is TGCGCCAGCAGCCAAGGGGGGGATCTGGGCACAGATACGCAGTATTTT. Protein product: CASSQGGDLGTDTQYF.

The rearrangement joins TRBV2 to TRBJ1-5; perhaps TRBD1 as D (5 bases). Germline V lookup: CDR1 SNHLY, CDR2 FYNNEI. Trimming took off 6 bases at V and 0 bases at J, with 18 bases between the two ends. This CDR3 is 17 amino acids long. Written as DNA, the CDR3 is TGTGCCAGCAGCTTAGGGGCAGACTGGTATAGCAATCAGCCCCAGCATTTT. Protein: CASSLGADWYSNQPQHF.

The chain employs TRBV5-1 and TRBJ1-1; D not resolved. CDR1 is SGHRS and CDR2 is YFSETQ in the germline V gene. CDR3 length: 15 residues. The V end lost 4 bases, the J end lost 0 bases, and 13 bases lay between the germline ends. The CDR3 DNA reads TGCGCCAGCAGCCCGATCGCAGGTATGAACACTGAAGCTTTCTTT. It is translated as CASSPIAGMNTEAFF.

The gene calls are TRBV16 and TRBJ1-6; D is unresolved. Germline V gene data show CDR1 as KGHSY and CDR2 as FQNENV. V lost 4 bases to trimming and J lost 5 bases, with 12 bases between them. The CDR3 extends over 15 amino acids. DNA for the CDR3: TGTGCCAGCAGCCTCTCCAGAGACAATAATTCACCCCTCCACTTT. Translation gives CASSLSRDNNSPLHF.

This sequence joins TRBV19 and TRBJ2-7; D ambiguous. The V end lost 5 bases, the J end lost 1 base, and 15 bases lay between the germline ends. There are 15 residues in the CDR3. Germline values: CDR1 LNHDA, CDR2 SQIVND (reference sequence). The CDR3 spells CASSPVRGASYEQYF. CDR3 nucleotide sequence: TGTGCCAGTAGTCCTGTCCGTGGAGCTTCCTACGAGCAGTACTTC.

The V gene is TRBV5-6, the J gene TRBJ1-5; 7 nucleotides line up with TRBD1. The trim removed 4 bases at V and 1 base at J, leaving 11 bases unmatched. Germline values: CDR1 SGHDT, CDR2 YYEEEE. This CDR3 region has 17 residues. CDR3 loop: CASSHRQGRASNQPQHF. For the CDR3, the DNA is TGTGCCAGCAGCCACCGACAGGGCAGGGCGAGCAATCAGCCCCAGCATTTT. The variable domain in full, with the rest retrieved from reference TRBV5-6 and TRBJ1-5, is DAGVTQSPTHLIKTRGQQVTLRCSPKSGHDTVSWYQQALGQGPQFIFQYYEEEERQRGNFPDRFSGHQFPNYSSELNVNALLLGDSALYLCASSHRQGRASNQPQHFGDGTRLSIL.

The V and J genes are TRBV11-3 and TRBJ1-1, with D possibly being TRBD1 (5 bases). CDR1 and CDR2 (germline): SGHNT, YENEEA. The CDR3 is 14 amino acids. The V gene lost 2 bases and the J gene lost 3 bases, with 10 bases spanning the gap. Here the CDR3 reads CASSLNQGDTEAFF. The CDR3 bases are TGTGCCAGCAGCTTAAATCAGGGCGACACTGAAGCTTTCTTT. Using reference TRBV11-3 and TRBJ1-1 for the parts outside the CDR3, the full variable domain is EAGVVQSPRYKIIEKKQPVAFWCNPISGHNTLYWYLQNLGQGPELLIRYENEEAVDDSQLPKDRFSAERLKGVDSTLKIQPAELGDSAVYLCASSLNQGDTEAFFGQGTRLTVV.

The rearrangement uses TRBV30 and TRBJ1-5; 7 nucleotides align to TRBD1. From germline, CDR1 is GTSNPN and CDR2 SVGIG (reference sequence). The CDR3 runs to 15 residues. V was pared by 5 bases and J by 1 base, with 8 bases of the junction left unmatched. For the CDR3, the DNA is TGTGCCTGGTCAGGGGGGCTCAGGAGCAATCAGCCCCAGCATTTT. As protein: CAWSGGLRSNQPQHF.